This TCR beta chain was retrieved from a study of early T cells in non-severe SARS-CoV-2 infection. At the level of the study: Sequencing of unsorted whole blood was done on bulk RNA, leaving chains unpaired.

The protocol attached unique molecular identifiers to individual cDNA molecules. TCRdb recomputed calls from the 5' RACE reads with MiXCR, one row per CDR3 protein. The repertoire holds just under 65,000 distinct CDR3 sequences, with approximately 14% as singletons. This clonotype has only a few counts. Its specificity is unknown. Study-wide points: Missing private and CD4 specificities, VDJdb matching favored anti-spike CD8 responses.

CDR3 size: 15 residues. Trimming cost V 4 bases and J 5 bases, with 18 bases left between them. Germline values: CDR1 SGHRS, CDR2 YFSETQ. Input material: whole blood. The source is an adult who was a healthcare worker with PCR-confirmed SARS-CoV-2 infection or an uninfected control (not recorded which). The gene calls are TRBV5-1 and TRBJ2-5; no clear D. DNA for the CDR3: TGCGCCAGCAGCCCCAGTTTCGCCGGCAGCGAGACCCAGTACTTC. Encoded protein: CASSPSFAGSETQYF.